A selection of T cell receptor beta chains follows, all from one sample in a study of T-cell reconstitution after alpha-beta-depleted transplantation in children. MiXCR, run by TCRdb on the PCR reads, gives a single entry per CDR3 protein. In the table there are over 120,000 distinct CDR3 sequences, around 10% of which are singletons. Sequences were derived from PBMCs, mostly from graft donor cells, sampled 180 days after TCRalphabeta/CD19-depleted stem cell transplant. The receptors originated from a female patient between 2 and 15 years old who had a stem cell transplant for congenital amegakaryocytic thrombocytopenia, so the T cells may come from the graft donor. CDR3s include the opening cysteine and the closing phenylalanine or tryptophan. The D gene is left open where the match is weak. The size of a clone is reported for some rows only, either as once, few or many, or as a class for expanded clones.

TGTGCCAGCAGCGTAGCCCCTAGCGGGAGGTGGTCCTACAATGAGCAGTTCTTC	CASSVAPSGRWSYNEQFF	TRBD2	few	TRBV9	TRBJ2-1
TGTGCCAGCAGCCAAGATAGGAGAGGACTGGCATTTTACGAGCAGTACTTC	CASSQDRRGLAFYEQYF	-	many	TRBV3-1	TRBJ2-7
TGTGCCAGCAGTGCTAGACCCGGGACTAGCGCCAGCTCCTACAATGAGCAGTTCTTC	CASSARPGTSASSYNEQFF	TRBD2	many	TRBV12-3/TRBV12-4	TRBJ2-1
TGTGCCAGCAGCACCCAGGGGGCTAGAACCGGGGAGCTGTTTTTT	CASSTQGARTGELFF	TRBD1	-	TRBV11-2	TRBJ2-2
TGTGCCAGCAGCTTTACCGGGACTAGCGGGAGGGACACGCAGTATTTT	CASSFTGTSGRDTQYF	TRBD2	-	TRBV5-4	TRBJ2-3
TGTGCCAGCACCATTCAAACTGGCTATGGCTACACCTTC	CASTIQTGYGYTF	-	many	TRBV7-2	TRBJ1-2
TGTGCCAGCAGCTTAGCGGGACTACCGGGGGGAAACACCATATATTTT	CASSLAGLPGGNTIYF	-	-	TRBV7-8	TRBJ1-3
TGTGCCAGCAGCCAAGATAAACTGGGGACAGTCTTCACCGGGGAGCTGTTTTTT	CASSQDKLGTVFTGELFF	TRBD1	few	TRBV4-2	TRBJ2-2
TGCAGCATGACTAGCAGCCATGAGCAGTTCTTC	CSMTSSHEQFF	TRBD2	many	TRBV20-1	TRBJ2-1
TGCAGTGCTAGAGTATTGGCGGGCGGGAGCGATGAGCAGTTCTTC	CSARVLAGGSDEQFF	TRBD2	many	TRBV20-1	TRBJ2-1
TGCAGTGCTAGCGAAATACTCTATGGCTACACCTTC	CSASEILYGYTF	-	-	TRBV20-1	TRBJ1-2
TGTGCCAGCAGTAGCGGAGTATCTGAGCAGTTCTTC	CASSSGVSEQFF	-	many	TRBV12-3/TRBV12-4	TRBJ2-1
TGTGCCAGCATTAACAGGGGGGGCTCCTACGAGCAGTACTTC	CASINRGGSYEQYF	-	many	TRBV2	TRBJ2-7
TGTGCCTTAATAGCCAAAAACATTCAGTACTTC	CALIAKNIQYF	-	-	TRBV30	TRBJ2-4
TGTGCCATCAGCGCTGGACAGGGGACGAACGAGCAGTACTTC	CAISAGQGTNEQYF	TRBD1	many	TRBV10-3	TRBJ2-7
TGTGCCAGCAGCTTACAACAGGGCACCTACGAGCAGTACTTC	CASSLQQGTYEQYF	-	-	TRBV7-2	TRBJ2-7
TGCAGCGTCGAAAAGTGGTACAGGGGGGGGAACACTGAAGCTTTCTTT	CSVEKWYRGGNTEAFF	TRBD1	many	TRBV29-1	TRBJ1-1
TGTGCCAGCAGCGCCCCCGTGTGGGGGAGAGTGGGCAATGAGCAGTTCTTC	CASSAPVWGRVGNEQFF	-	many	TRBV9	TRBJ2-1
TGTGCCAGCACCCTAGAGCATCGGGGGTTACGCTCTGGGGCCAACGTCCTGACTTTC	CASTLEHRGLRSGANVLTF	-	few	TRBV6-7	TRBJ2-6
TGTGCCAGCAGTTACGGGGGGGGAGAGACCCAGTACTTC	CASSYGGGETQYF	TRBD2	many	TRBV6-5	TRBJ2-5
TGCAGTGCTAGAGGGGATGGAGGGGACTACGAGCAGTACTTC	CSARGDGGDYEQYF	-	many	TRBV20-1	TRBJ2-7
TGTGCCAGCAGCCAAGGGACTAGCGGGAGAGGGGGACAAGAGACCCAGTACTTC	CASSQGTSGRGGQETQYF	TRBD2	many	TRBV7-2	TRBJ2-5
TGTGCCAGCAGTGGTCCGCAATCTTACTATGGCTACACCTTC	CASSGPQSYYGYTF	-	many	TRBV25-1	TRBJ1-2
TGCGCCAGCAGCCAAGTGTCTCTAGTACTCATTAAGTTCTTC	CASSQVSLVLIKFF	-	-	TRBV4-1	TRBJ2-1
TGTGCCAGCAGTTTAAAGCCGAAACTAGCCAAAAACATTCAGTACTTC	CASSLKPKLAKNIQYF	-	few	TRBV12-3/TRBV12-4	TRBJ2-4